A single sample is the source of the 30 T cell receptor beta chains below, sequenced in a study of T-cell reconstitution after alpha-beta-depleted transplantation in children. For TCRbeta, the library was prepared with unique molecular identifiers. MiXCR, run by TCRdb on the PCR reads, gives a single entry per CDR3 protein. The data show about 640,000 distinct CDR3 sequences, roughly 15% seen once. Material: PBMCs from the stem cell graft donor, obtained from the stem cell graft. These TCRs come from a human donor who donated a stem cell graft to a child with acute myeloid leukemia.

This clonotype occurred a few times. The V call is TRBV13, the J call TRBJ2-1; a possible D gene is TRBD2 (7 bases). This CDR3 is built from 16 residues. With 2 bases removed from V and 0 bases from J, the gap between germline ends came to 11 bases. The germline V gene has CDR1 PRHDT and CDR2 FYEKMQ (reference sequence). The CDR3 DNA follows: TGTGCCAGCAGCTTAACGGCGGGGGCCTCCTACAATGAGCAGTTCTTC. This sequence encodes CASSLTAGASYNEQFF.

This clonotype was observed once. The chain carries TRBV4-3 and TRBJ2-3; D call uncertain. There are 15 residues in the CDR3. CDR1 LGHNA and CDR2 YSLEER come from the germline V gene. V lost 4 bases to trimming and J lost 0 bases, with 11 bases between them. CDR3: CASSRGLPSTDTQYF. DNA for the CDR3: TGCGCCAGCAGCCGAGGTCTTCCTAGCACAGATACGCAGTATTTT.

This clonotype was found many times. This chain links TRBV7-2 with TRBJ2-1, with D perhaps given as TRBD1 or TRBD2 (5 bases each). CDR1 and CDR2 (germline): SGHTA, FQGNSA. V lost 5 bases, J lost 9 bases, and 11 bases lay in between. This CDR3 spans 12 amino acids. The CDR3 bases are TGTGCCAGCAGCCCGGCGAGGGGTGAGCAGTTCTTC. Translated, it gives CASSPARGEQFF.

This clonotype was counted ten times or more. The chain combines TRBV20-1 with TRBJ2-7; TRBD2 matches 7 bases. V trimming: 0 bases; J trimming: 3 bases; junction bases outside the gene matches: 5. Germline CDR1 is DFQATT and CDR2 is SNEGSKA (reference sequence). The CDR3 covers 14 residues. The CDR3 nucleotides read TGCAGTGCTAGAGATGGGGACTACCACTACGAGCAGTACTTC. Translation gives CSARDGDYHYEQYF.

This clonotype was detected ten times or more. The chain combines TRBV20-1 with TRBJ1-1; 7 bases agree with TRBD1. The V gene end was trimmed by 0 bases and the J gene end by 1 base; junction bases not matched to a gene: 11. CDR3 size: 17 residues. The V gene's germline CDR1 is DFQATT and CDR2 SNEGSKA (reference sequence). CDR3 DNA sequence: TGCAGTGCTAGAGAACGAGACAGGGTATTCAGGAACACTGAAGCTTTCTTT. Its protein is CSARERDRVFRNTEAFF.

The chain's CDR3 is CASRWTGVNSPLHF. CDR3 nucleotide sequence: TGTGCCAGCAGGTGGACAGGGGTGAATTCACCCCTCCACTTT. The chain combines TRBV6-1 with TRBJ1-6; 9 nucleotides align to TRBD1. Germline V gene data show CDR1 as MNHNS and CDR2 as SASEGT. This CDR3 has 14 amino acids. V shed 6 bases, J shed 7 bases, and the junction held 4 bases outside the gene matches.

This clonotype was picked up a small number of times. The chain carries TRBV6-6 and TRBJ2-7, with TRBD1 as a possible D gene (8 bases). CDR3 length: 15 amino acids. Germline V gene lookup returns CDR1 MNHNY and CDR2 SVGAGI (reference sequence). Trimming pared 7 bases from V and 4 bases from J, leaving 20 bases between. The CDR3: CASTGGGTGSYEQYV. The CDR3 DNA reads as TGTGCCAGCACTGGGGGGGGGACAGGATCTTACGAGCAGTACGTC.

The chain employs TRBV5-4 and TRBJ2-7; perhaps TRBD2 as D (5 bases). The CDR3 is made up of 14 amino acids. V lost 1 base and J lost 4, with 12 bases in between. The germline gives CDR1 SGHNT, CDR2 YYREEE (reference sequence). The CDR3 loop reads CASSLPIPGYEQYF. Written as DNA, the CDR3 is TGTGCCAGCAGCTTGCCCATCCCGGGATACGAGCAGTACTTC.

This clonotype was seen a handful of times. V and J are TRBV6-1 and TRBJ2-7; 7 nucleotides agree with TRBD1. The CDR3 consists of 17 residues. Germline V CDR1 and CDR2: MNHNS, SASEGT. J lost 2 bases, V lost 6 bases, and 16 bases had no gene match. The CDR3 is CASSQSNPKGTAYEQYV. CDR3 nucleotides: TGTGCCAGCAGCCAATCAAATCCCAAGGGGACAGCCTACGAGCAGTACGTC.

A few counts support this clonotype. The CDR3 region is CASSLAITGGKSVGELFF. CDR3 nucleotides: TGTGCCAGCAGCTTAGCGATAACGGGGGGGAAATCGGTCGGGGAGCTGTTTTTT. J is TRBJ2-2 and V is TRBV7-2, with 8 positions matching TRBD2. This CDR3 has 18 residues. After removal of 0 bases from V and 7 bases from J, the junction contained 13 bases not matched to a gene. Germline V CDR1 and CDR2: SGHTA, FQGNSA.

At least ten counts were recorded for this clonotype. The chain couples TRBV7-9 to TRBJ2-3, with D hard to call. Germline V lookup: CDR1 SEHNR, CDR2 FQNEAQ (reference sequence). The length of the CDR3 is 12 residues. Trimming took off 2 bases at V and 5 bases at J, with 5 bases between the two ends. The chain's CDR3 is CASSLKGDTQYF. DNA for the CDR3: TGTGCCAGCAGCTTAAAAGGAGATACGCAGTATTTT.

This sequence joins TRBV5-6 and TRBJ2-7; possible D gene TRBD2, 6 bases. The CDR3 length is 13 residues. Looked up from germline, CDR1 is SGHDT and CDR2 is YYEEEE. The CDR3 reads CAISPGGLYEQYV. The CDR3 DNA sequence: TGTGCCATCAGCCCCGGGGGACTCTACGAGCAGTACGTC.

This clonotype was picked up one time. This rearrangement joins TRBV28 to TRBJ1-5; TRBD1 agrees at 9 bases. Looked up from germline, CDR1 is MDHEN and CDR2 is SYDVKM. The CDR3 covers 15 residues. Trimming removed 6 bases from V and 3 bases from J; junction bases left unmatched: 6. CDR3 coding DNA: TGTGCCAGCAGCCCCGGGACAGGGACCAATCAGCCCCAGCATTTT. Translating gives CASSPGTGTNQPQHF.

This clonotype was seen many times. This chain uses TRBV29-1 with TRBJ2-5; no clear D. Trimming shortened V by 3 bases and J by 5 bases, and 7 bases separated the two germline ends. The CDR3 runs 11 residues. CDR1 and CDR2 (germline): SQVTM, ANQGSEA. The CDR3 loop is CSVEDRETQYF. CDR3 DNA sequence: TGCAGCGTTGAGGACCGCGAGACCCAGTACTTC. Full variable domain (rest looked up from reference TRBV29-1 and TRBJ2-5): SAVISQKPSRDICQRGTSLTIQCQVDSQVTMMFWYRQQPGQSLTLIATANQGSEATYESGFVIDKFPISRPNLTFSTLTVSNMSPEDSSIYLCSVEDRETQYFGPGTRLLVL.

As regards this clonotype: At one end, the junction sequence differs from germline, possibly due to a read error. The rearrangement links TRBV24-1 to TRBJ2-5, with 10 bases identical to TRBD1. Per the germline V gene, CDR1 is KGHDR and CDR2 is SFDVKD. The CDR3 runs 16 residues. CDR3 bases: TGTGCCACCAGTGACCCTGTCATGGGACAGGGGTGGACCCAGAACTTC. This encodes CATSDPVMGQGWTQNF.

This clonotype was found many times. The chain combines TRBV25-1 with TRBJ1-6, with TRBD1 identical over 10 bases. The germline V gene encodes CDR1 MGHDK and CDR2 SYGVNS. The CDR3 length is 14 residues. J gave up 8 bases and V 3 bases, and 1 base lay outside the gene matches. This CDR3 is CASSEGTGDSPLHF. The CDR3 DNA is TGTGCCAGCAGTGAGGGGACAGGGGATTCACCCCTCCACTTT.

The CDR3: CASSLTSGNPHEQYF. CDR3 nucleotides: TGTGCCAGCAGCTTAACATCAGGGAACCCACACGAGCAGTACTTC. J is TRBJ2-7 and V is TRBV7-3; D is perhaps TRBD1 (5 bases). The CDR3 has 15 residues. Germline assignment: CDR1 SGHTA and CDR2 FQGTGA. Trimming cost V 0 bases and J 5 bases, with 14 bases left between them.

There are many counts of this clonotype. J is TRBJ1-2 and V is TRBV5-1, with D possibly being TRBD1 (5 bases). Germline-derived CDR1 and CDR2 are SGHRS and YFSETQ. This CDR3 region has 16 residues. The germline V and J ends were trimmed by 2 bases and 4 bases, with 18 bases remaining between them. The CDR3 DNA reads TGCGCCAGCAGCTTTACAGGAGATTCTTCATCCTATGGCTACACCTTC. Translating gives CASSFTGDSSSYGYTF.

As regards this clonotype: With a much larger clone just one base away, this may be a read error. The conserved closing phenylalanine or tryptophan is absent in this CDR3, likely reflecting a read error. The chain's CDR3 is CAISDADYSGANVLTL. The DNA for the CDR3 is TGTGCCATCAGTGACGCCGACTACTCCGGGGCCAACGTCCTGACTTTG. The chain joins TRBV10-3 to TRBJ2-6; the D gene is possibly TRBD2 (5 bases). Germline loops: CDR1 ENHRY, CDR2 SYGVKD. V was pared by 3 bases and J by 4 bases, with 13 bases between. The CDR3 consists of 16 residues.

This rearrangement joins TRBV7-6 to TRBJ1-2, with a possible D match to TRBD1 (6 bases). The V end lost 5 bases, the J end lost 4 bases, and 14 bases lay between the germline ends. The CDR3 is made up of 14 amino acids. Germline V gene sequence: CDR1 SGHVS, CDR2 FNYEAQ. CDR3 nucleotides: TGTGCCAGCAGCCCCCCGGGGGCGGTCTATGGCTACACCTTC. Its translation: CASSPPGAVYGYTF.

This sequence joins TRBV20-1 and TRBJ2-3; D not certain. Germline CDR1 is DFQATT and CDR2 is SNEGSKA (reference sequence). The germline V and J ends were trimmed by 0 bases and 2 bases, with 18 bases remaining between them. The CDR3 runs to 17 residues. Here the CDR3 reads CSARDPRSSPDTDTQYF. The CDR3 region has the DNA TGCAGTGCTAGAGATCCGCGTAGCTCTCCCGACACAGATACGCAGTATTTT.

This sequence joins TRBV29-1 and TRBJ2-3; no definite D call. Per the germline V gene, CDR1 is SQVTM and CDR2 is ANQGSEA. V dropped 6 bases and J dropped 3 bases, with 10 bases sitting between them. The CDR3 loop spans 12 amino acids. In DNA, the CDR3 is TGCAGCGTCTCTCCGGGTACAGATACGCAGTATTTT. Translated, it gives CSVSPGTDTQYF.

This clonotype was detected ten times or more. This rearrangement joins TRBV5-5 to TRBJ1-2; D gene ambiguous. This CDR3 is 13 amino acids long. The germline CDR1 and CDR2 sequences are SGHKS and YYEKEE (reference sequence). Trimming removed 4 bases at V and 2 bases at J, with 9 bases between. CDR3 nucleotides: TGTGCCAGCAGCGAAGATACAAACTATGGCTACACCTTC. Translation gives CASSEDTNYGYTF.

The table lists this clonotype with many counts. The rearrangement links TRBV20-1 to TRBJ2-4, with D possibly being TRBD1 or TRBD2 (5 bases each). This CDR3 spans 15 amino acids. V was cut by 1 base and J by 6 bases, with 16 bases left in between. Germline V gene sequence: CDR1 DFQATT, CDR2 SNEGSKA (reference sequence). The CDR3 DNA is TGCAGTGCTAGAGGGCTGCGGGCGCAGGGAAACATTCAGTACTTC. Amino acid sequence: CSARGLRAQGNIQYF.

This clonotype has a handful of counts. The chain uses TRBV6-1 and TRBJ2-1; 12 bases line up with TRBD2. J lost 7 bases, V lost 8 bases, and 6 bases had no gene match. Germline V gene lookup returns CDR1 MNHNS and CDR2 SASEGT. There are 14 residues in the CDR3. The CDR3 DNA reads TGTGCCAGCCCGGGACTAGCGGGCTCGAATGAGCAGTTCTTC. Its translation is CASPGLAGSNEQFF.

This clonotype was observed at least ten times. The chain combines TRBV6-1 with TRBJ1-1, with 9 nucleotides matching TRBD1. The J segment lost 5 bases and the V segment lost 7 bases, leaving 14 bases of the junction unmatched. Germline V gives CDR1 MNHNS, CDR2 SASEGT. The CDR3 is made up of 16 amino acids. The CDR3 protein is CASIDPGQGRSTEAFF. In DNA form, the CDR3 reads TGTGCCAGCATTGATCCGGGACAGGGTAGGAGTACTGAAGCTTTCTTT.

The CDR3, as DNA: TGCGCCAGCAGCCAGGAACCGACAGGGGCCTACGAGCAGTACTTC. Translating it yields CASSQEPTGAYEQYF. The chain couples TRBV4-1 to TRBJ2-7; 8 bases match TRBD1. V trimming: 3 bases; J trimming: 2 bases; junction bases outside the gene matches: 6. CDR3 size: 15 residues. The germline V gene encodes CDR1 MGHRA and CDR2 YSYEKL.

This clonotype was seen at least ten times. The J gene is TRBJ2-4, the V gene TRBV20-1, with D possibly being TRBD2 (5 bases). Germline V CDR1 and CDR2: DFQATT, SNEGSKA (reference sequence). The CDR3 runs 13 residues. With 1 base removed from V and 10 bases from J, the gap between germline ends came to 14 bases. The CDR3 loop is CSARAALKRIQYF. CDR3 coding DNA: TGCAGTGCTAGAGCGGCCCTGAAGCGGATTCAGTACTTC.

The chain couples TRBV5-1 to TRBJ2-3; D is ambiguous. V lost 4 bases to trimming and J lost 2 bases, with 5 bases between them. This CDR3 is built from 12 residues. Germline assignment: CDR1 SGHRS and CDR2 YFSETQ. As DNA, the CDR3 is TGCGCCAGCAGCGGGAACACAGATACGCAGTATTTT. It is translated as CASSGNTDTQYF.

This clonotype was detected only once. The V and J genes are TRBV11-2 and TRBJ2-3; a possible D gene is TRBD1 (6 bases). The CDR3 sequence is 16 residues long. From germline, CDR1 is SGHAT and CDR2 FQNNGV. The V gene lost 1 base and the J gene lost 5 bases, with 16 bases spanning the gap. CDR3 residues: CASSLAAARGQDTQYF. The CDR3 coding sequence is TGTGCCAGCAGCTTAGCCGCGGCCAGGGGACAAGATACGCAGTATTTT.